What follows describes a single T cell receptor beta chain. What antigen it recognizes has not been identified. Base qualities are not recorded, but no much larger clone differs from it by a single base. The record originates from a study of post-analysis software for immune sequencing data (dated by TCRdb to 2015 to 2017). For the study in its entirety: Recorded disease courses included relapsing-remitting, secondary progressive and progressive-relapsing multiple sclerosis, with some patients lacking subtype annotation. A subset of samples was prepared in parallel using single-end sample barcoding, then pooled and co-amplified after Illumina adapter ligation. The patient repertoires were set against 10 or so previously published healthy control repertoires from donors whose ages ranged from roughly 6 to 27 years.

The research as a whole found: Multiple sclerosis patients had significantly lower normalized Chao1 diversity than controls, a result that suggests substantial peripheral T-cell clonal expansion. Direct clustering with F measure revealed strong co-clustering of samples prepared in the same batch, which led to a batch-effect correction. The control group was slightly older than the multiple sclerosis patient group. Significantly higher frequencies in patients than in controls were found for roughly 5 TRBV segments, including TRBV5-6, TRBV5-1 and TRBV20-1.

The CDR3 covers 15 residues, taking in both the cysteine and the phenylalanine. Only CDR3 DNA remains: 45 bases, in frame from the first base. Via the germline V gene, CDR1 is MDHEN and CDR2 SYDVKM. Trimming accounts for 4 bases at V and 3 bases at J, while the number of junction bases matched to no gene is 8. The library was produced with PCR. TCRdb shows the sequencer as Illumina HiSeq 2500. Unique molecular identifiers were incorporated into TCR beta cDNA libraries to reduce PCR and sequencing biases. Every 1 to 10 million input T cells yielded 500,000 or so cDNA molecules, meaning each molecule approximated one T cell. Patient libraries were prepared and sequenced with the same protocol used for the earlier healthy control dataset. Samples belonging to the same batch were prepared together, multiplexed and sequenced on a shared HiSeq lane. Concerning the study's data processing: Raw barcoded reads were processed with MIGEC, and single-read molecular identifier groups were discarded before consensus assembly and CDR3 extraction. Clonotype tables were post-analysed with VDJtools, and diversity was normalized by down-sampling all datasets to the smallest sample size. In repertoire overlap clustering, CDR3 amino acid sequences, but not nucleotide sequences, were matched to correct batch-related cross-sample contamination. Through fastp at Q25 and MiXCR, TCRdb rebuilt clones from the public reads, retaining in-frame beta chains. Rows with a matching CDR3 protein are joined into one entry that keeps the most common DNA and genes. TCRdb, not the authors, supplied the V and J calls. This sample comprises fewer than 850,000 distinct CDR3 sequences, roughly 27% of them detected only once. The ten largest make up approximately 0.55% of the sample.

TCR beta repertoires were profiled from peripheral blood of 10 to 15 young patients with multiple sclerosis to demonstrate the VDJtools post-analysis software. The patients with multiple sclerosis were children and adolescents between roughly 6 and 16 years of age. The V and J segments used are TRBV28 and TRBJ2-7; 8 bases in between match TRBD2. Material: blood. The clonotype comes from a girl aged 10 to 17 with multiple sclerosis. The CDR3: CASSSFREGLYEQYF. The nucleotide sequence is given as TGTGCCAGCAGTTCCTTTCGGGAGGGGCTCTACGAGCAGTACTTC.